This T cell receptor beta chain comes out of a study of blood T cell repertoires in COVID-19. Methods used by the authors: Quantification of nucleated cells was approximated via reference gene primer amplification. Sequencing was performed with immunoSEQ multiplex PCR; in TCRdb, only in-frame clones are kept and a portion is missing. V, J and clone size derive from that table, while D and trimming were established from the DNA sequence. Of around 180,000 clones detected, 82% appear once; the ten largest clones hold about 4.8%. V trimming: 6 bases; J trimming: 0 bases; junction bases outside the gene matches: 2. Germline CDR1 and CDR2: MNHNY and SVGAGI (reference sequence). The CDR3 is made up of 14 amino acids.

The TCR comes from a woman aged 25 to 39 with acute or convalescent COVID-19. The source material was peripheral blood. The chain combines TRBV6-6 with TRBJ1-3; 7 nucleotides line up with TRBD1. This CDR3 reads CASRGTASGNTIYF. The CDR3 nucleotides read TGTGCCAGCAGAGGGACAGCCTCTGGAAACACCATATATTTT.